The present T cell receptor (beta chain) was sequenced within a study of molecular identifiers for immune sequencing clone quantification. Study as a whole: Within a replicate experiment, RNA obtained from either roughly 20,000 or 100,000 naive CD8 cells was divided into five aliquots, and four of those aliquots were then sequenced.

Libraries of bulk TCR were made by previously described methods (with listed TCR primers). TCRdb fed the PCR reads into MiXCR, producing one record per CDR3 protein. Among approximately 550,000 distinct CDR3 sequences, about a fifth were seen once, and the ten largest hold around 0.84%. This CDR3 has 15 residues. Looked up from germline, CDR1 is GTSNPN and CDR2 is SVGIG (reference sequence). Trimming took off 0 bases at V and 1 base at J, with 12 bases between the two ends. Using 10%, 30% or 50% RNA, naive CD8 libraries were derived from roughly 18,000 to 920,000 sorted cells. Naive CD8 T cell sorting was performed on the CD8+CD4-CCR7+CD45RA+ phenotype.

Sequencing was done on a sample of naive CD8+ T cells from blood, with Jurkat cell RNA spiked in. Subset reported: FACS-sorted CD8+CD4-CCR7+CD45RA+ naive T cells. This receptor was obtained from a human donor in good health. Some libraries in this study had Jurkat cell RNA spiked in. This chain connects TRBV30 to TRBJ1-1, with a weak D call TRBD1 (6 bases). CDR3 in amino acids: CAWSVIRGPNTEAFF. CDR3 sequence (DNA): TGTGCCTGGAGTGTAATCAGGGGTCCGAACACTGAAGCTTTCTTT.